The 13 T cell receptor beta chains reported below all come from one sample, sequenced in a study of T cell clonality in common variable immunodeficiency. The method was immunoSEQ multiplex PCR; TCRdb's version includes in-frame clones alone and lacks a portion of them. The sample shows around 34,000 clones, none of them appearing just once. Sequencing input: peripheral blood mononuclear cells. The receptors here all came from a person aged 18-70 years in good health.

This clone was counted at least ten times. Sequencing ends 3 residues short of the CDR3 end; the germline J gene provides the rest. The J gene is TRBJ2-5, the V gene TRBV23-1; D gene unclear. TRBV23-1 is placed among ORFs of uncertain function. There are 11 residues in the CDR3. V was clipped by 2 bases and J by 5 bases, with 3 bases between them. CDR3 DNA, as far as it was read: TGCGCCAGCAGTCAAAGGGAGACC. This codes for CASSQRET. The whole CDR3 sequence is CASSQRETQYF.

This clone was found many times. Read data end 3 residues before the CDR3 end; the end is taken from the germline J gene. The chain couples TRBV6-2 or TRBV6-3 to TRBJ2-1; 10 positions agree with TRBD2. The CDR3 has 16 residues. Germline V CDR1 and CDR2: MNHEY, SVGEGT. With V trimmed by 2 bases and J by 4 bases, 5 bases remained unmatched. Here the CDR3 reads CASSYESGRGYNEQFF. Incomplete CDR3 DNA: TGTGCCAGCAGTTACGAGAGCGGGAGGGGTTACAATGAG.

This clone came up many times. The read halts 3 residues ahead of the CDR3 end, with the missing end drawn from the germline J gene. The chain recombines TRBV30 with TRBJ1-1; no clear D gene. Germline V gene data show CDR1 as GTSNPN and CDR2 as SVGIG (reference sequence). The length of the CDR3 is 13 residues. Trimming removed 3 bases from V and 3 bases from J, with 11 bases in between. The CDR3 is CAWRSWRDTEAFF. The sequenced CDR3 bases are TGTGCCTGGAGGTCGTGGCGGGACACTGAA.

This clone came up many times. The CDR3 sequence is CAISADSLNTEAFF. The CDR3 bases that were read are TGTGCCATCAGCGCGGACAGCCTTAACACTGAA. The chain carries TRBV10-3 and TRBJ1-1; possible D gene TRBD1, 6 bases. The read stops 3 residues short of the end of the CDR3; the missing end is completed from the germline J gene. This CDR3 is built from 14 residues. V was shortened by 6 bases and J by 2 bases, with 13 bases between the two germline ends. Germline V gene data show CDR1 as ENHRY and CDR2 as SYGVKD.

Ten or more counts support this clone. The read terminates 3 residues ahead of where the CDR3 ends, so the germline J gene completes it. This sequence joins TRBV18 and TRBJ1-1; unclear D gene. The CDR3 contains 15 residues. Germline V CDR1 and CDR2: KGHSH, LQKENI. V lost 3 bases to trimming and J lost 0 bases, with 11 bases between them. This CDR3 reads CASSPRGGMNTEAFF. CDR3 bases read: TGTGCCAGCTCACCGCGGGGTGGCATGAACACTGAA.

This clone was recorded at least ten times. With the read ending 3 residues before the CDR3 end, the germline J gene is used to fill in that end. This chain joins TRBV29-1 and TRBJ2-1; TRBD1 agrees at 8 bases. The CDR3 is 14 amino acids. The junction had 13 bases not matched to a gene; V was cut back by 6 bases and J by 9 bases. Germline values: CDR1 SQVTM, CDR2 ANQGSEA. The sequenced CDR3 bases are TGCAGCGTCCTTGGACAGGGTGGAGGTTTTGAG. Protein sequence: CSVLGQGGGFE. The CDR3, in full, reads CSVLGQGGGFEQFF.

In its sample, this clone was seen many times. CDR3 region: CASRTGGRTYEQYF. The sequenced part of the CDR3 DNA is TGTGCCAGCAGGACAGGGGGAAGGACCTACGAG. The chain is built from TRBV28 and TRBJ2-7; 9 bases align to TRBD1. The read comes to an end 3 residues before the CDR3 does, leaving the germline J gene to fill in the end. The CDR3 covers 14 residues. Germline CDR1 is MDHEN and CDR2 is SYDVKM. The trim removed 6 bases at V and 2 bases at J, leaving 5 bases unmatched.

Of note for this clone: Read data end 3 residues before the CDR3 end; the end is taken from the germline J gene. The rearrangement joins TRBV5-1 to TRBJ2-3, with 7 bases matching TRBD2. J was trimmed by 3 bases and V by 0 bases; bases with no gene match: 13. This CDR3 has 18 residues. CDR1 and CDR2 from the germline V gene are SGHRS and YFSETQ. The CDR3 bases that were read are TGCGCCAGCAGCTTGGGGGGGGGTGCGGTAGGTCCTACAGATACG. Translation gives CASSLGGGAVGPTDT. The CDR3 as a whole reads CASSLGGGAVGPTDTQYF.

Judged by abundance, this clone is medium-sized. From the germline J gene comes the end of the CDR3, since the read stops 3 residues before it. The same CDR3 also results from other DNA sequences found in this sample. The chain has TRBV15 and TRBJ1-1; tentative D call: TRBD1 (6 bases). CDR3 size: 15 residues. Germline values: CDR1 LNHNV, CDR2 YYDKDF (reference sequence). V was shortened by 4 bases and J by 0 bases, with 12 bases between the two germline ends. CDR3 DNA, as far as it was read: TGTGCCACCAGCACCGAGGGGGGGATGAACACTGAA. It is translated as CATSTEGGMNTE. The whole CDR3 is CATSTEGGMNTEAFF.

This clone was detected many times. The CDR3 extends 3 residues past the end of the read, so its final part is completed from the germline J gene. The chain employs TRBV28 and TRBJ1-2; 7 bases map to TRBD1. The CDR3 consists of 15 residues. V dropped 5 bases and J dropped 2; count of bases not matched to a gene: 8. Germline V gene sequence: CDR1 MDHEN, CDR2 SYDVKM. The CDR3 sequence: CASSILSTGNYGYTF. The sequenced CDR3 bases are TGTGCCAGCAGTATCCTCTCGACAGGGAACTATGGC.

In this sample, this clone turned up many times. The missing CDR3 end, 3 residues past where the read stops, is filled in from the germline J gene. The chain has TRBV7-2 and TRBJ1-1; the D gene is possibly TRBD1 (5 bases). V lost 6 bases and J 1 base, leaving 12 bases between the germline ends. The CDR3 consists of 14 residues. In germline, CDR1 is SGHTA, CDR2 FQGNSA. The CDR3: CASSIGGWNTEAFF. CDR3 DNA (partial): TGTGCCAGCAGTATCGGGGGTTGGAACACTGAA.

This clone was counted many times. The read ends 3 residues shy of where the CDR3 ends; the end is completed using the germline J gene. The V and J genes are TRBV30 and TRBJ1-2, with D perhaps TRBD1 (5 bases). The V gene's germline CDR1 is GTSNPN and CDR2 SVGIG (reference sequence). The CDR3 spans 14 residues. The germline V and J ends were trimmed by 0 bases and 1 base, with 9 bases remaining between them. CDR3 DNA, as far as it was read: TGTGCCTGGAGTGTAGGGCAGGGTAACTATGGC. Translated: CAWSVGQGNYG. From start to end, the CDR3 is CAWSVGQGNYGYTF.

This clone was seen repeatedly, ten times or more. The sequence runs out 3 residues before the end of the CDR3; the remainder is reconstructed from the germline J gene. V and J are TRBV7-8 and TRBJ2-5; 8 bases fit TRBD1. The CDR3 extends over 15 amino acids. Germline loops: CDR1 SGHVS, CDR2 FQNEAQ. V trimming: 7 bases; J trimming: 5 bases; junction bases outside the gene matches: 12. The part of the CDR3 DNA that was read is TGTGCCAGCAATTCCCGGACAGGGAAGAGGGAGACC. Translated, it gives CASNSRTGKRET. The whole CDR3 is CASNSRTGKRETQYF. Full variable domain (missing parts from reference TRBV7-8 and TRBJ2-5): GAGVSQSPRYKVAKRGQDVALRCDPISGHVSLFWYQQALGQGPEFLTYFQNEAQLDKSGLPSDRFFAERPEGSVSTLKIQRTQQEDSAVYLCASNSRTGKRETQYFGPGTRLLVL.